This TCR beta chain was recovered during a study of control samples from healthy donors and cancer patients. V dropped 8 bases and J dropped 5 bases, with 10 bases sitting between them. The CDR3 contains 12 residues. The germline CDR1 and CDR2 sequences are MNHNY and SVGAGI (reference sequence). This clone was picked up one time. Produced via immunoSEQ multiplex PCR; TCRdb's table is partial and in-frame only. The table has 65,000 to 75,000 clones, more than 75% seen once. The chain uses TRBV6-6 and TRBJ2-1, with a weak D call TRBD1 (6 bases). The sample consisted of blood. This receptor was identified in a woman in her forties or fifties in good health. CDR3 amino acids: CASATGNNEQFF. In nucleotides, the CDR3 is TGTGCCAGCGCGACAGGCAACAATGAGCAGTTCTTC.